Each of the 2 T cell receptor beta chains below was sequenced from the same sample in a study of T-cell memory formation after mild COVID-19. MiXCR, run by TCRdb on the 5' RACE reads, gives a single entry per CDR3 protein. There are more than 450,000 distinct CDR3 sequences in the sample; about 20% occur only once, and around 11% lies in the top ten. Material: PBMCs or a T cell subset sorted from them (not recorded which). The receptors originated from an adult woman who had mild COVID-19 (a few samples of this study predate the infection). Cell type and time point are not known.

The rearrangement joins TRBV5-1 to TRBJ2-7; 9 nucleotides line up with TRBD1. CDR1 is SGHRS, CDR2 YFSETQ, per germline. The ends lost 3 bases at V and 6 bases at J; junction bases unmatched: 10. This CDR3 region has 15 residues. The CDR3 is CASSSSGQGRGEQYF. CDR3 sequence (DNA): TGCGCCAGCAGCTCCTCTGGACAGGGGAGAGGCGAGCAGTACTTC.

This clonotype was detected only a few times. V is TRBV24-1 and J is TRBJ2-5; D gene unclear. The CDR3 is made up of 16 amino acids. Germline lookup yields CDR1 KGHDR and CDR2 SFDVKD. Deletions cut 2 bases from V and 5 bases from J, with 17 bases between. The chain's CDR3 is CATSDSPLVGMETQYF. In DNA, the CDR3 is TGTGCCACCAGTGATTCCCCTTTGGTGGGAATGGAGACCCAGTACTTC.